The 26 T cell receptor beta chains given below trace back to one sample, sequenced in a study of OX40 agonist ivuxolimab in advanced cancers. Profiling relied on immunoSEQ multiplex PCR, and the TCRdb table lists in-frame clones only, not all of them. The table lists 55,000 to 65,000 clones, approximately 90% of them singletons, with around 20% in the top ten. This specimen was CD4+ or CD8+ T cells sorted from blood, taken in a trial of the OX40 agonist ivuxolimab. These receptors were taken from an adult with an advanced solid tumor such as melanoma, head and neck, liver or kidney cancer.

The chain has TRBV11-2 and TRBJ1-4; 7 nucleotides match TRBD1. The CDR3 contains 15 residues. The J segment lost 5 bases and the V segment lost 5 bases, leaving 8 bases of the junction unmatched. CDR1 is SGHAT and CDR2 is FQNNGV in the germline V gene. This CDR3 reads CASSLYRGYNEKLFF. Here the CDR3 DNA reads TGTGCCAGCAGCCTGTACAGGGGCTACAATGAAAAACTGTTTTTT.

This chain uses TRBV6-5 with TRBJ2-1, with TRBD1 as a possible D gene (5 bases). Trimming stripped 4 bases from V and 8 bases from J, with 18 bases between. There are 15 residues in the CDR3. The germline CDR1 and CDR2 sequences are MNHEY and SVGAGI. The CDR3 region has the DNA TGTGCCAGCAGTTCCCCCGCTCAGGGCCGCGATGAGCAGTTCTTC. It codes for CASSSPAQGRDEQFF.

This clone was observed once. The CDR3 reads CASSQLQGMTAYNEQFF. DNA for the CDR3: TGCGCCAGCAGCCAACTACAGGGGATGACAGCCTACAATGAGCAGTTCTTC. The chain combines TRBV4-1 with TRBJ2-1; 7 nucleotides align to TRBD1. The ends lost 2 bases at V and 2 bases at J; junction bases unmatched: 9. CDR1 is MGHRA and CDR2 is YSYEKL in the germline V gene. The CDR3 is 17 amino acids.

This chain links TRBV18 with TRBJ2-3; D is ambiguous. V lost 0 bases and J 0 bases, leaving 13 bases between the germline ends. CDR1 and CDR2 (germline): KGHSH, LQKENI. The CDR3 has 17 amino acids. The CDR3: CASSPPDEVPSTDTQYF. The CDR3 bases are TGTGCCAGCTCACCACCGGACGAGGTCCCCAGCACAGATACGCAGTATTTT.

The rearrangement uses TRBV7-3 and TRBJ1-5, with 10 bases fitting TRBD1. Trimming removed 5 bases from V and 2 bases from J; junction bases left unmatched: 21. The CDR3 is made up of 21 amino acids. CDR1 and CDR2 from the germline V gene are SGHTA and FQGTGA. The CDR3 sequence is CASSPIRGTGDRGMGNQPQHF. The CDR3 nucleotides are TGTGCCAGCAGCCCCATAAGGGGCACAGGGGACAGGGGAATGGGCAATCAGCCCCAGCATTTT.

In its sample, this clone was seen once. CDR3 coding DNA: TGTGCCAGCAGCCCCGACTGGCTGGCCAAAAACATTCAGTACTTC. Residues: CASSPDWLAKNIQYF. The chain carries TRBV11-2 and TRBJ2-4; D not certain. CDR3 length: 15 amino acids. CDR1 is SGHAT and CDR2 is FQNNGV in the germline V gene. V was cut by 5 bases and J by 1 base, with 12 bases left in between.

The rearrangement links TRBV6-5 to TRBJ1-1; D gene unclear. This CDR3 has 14 residues. Trimming left V 2 bases short and J 0 bases short, with 7 bases between. Germline V gene sequence: CDR1 MNHEY, CDR2 SVGAGI. The CDR3 spells CASSYGIMNTEAFF. The CDR3 coding sequence is TGTGCCAGCAGTTACGGTATTATGAACACTGAAGCTTTCTTT.

A remark on this clone: At one end the junction does not follow the germline gene, possibly because of a read error. This chain links TRBV6-1 with TRBJ1-2; TRBD1 might be the D (5 bases). The germline CDR1 and CDR2 sequences are MNHNS and SASEGT. This CDR3 has 13 residues. The CDR3 region is CAISELGAYGYTF. CDR3 DNA sequence: TGTGCCATCAGTGAGTTAGGGGCATATGGCTACACCTTC.

The rearrangement uses TRBV19 and TRBJ2-1; TRBD1 agrees at 7 bases. Germline V gene lookup returns CDR1 LNHDA and CDR2 SQIVND (reference sequence). The CDR3 is 13 residues long. Unmatched junction bases numbered 6, after V lost 5 bases and J lost 8 bases. For the CDR3, the DNA is TGTGCCAGTAGTGACCGGGACAGAGATGAGCAGTTCTTC. This gives the protein CASSDRDRDEQFF.

The CDR3 region has the DNA TGTGCCAGCAGCTTTCTTGACTATGGCTACACCTTC. This gives the protein CASSFLDYGYTF. V is TRBV5-6 and J is TRBJ1-2, with no clear D. This CDR3 has 12 amino acids. Germline CDR1 and CDR2: SGHDT and YYEEEE. The V and J ends lost 2 bases and 3 bases respectively, with 5 bases between them.

The V call is TRBV4-2, the J call TRBJ2-7; no definite D call. V was shortened by 2 bases and J by 0 bases, with 5 bases between the two germline ends. Per germline, CDR1 LGHNA and CDR2 YNFKEQ. CDR3 length: 13 amino acids. For the CDR3, the DNA is TGTGCCAGCAGCCAATCTCACTCCTACGAGCAGTACTTC. It yields the protein CASSQSHSYEQYF.

The V gene is TRBV6-1, the J gene TRBJ2-5, with D possibly TRBD2 on 5 matching bases. Germline lookup yields CDR1 MNHNS and CDR2 SASEGT. CDR3 length: 14 residues. The germline V and J ends were trimmed by 6 bases and 0 bases, with 11 bases remaining between them. CDR3 loop: CASRLREYQETQYF. The CDR3 region has the DNA TGTGCCAGCAGGCTGAGGGAGTACCAAGAGACCCAGTACTTC.

By frequency in the sample, this clone is medium-sized. This sample includes further DNA sequences coding for the same CDR3. The chain links TRBV19 to TRBJ1-1; D remains ambiguous. CDR3 size: 12 residues. Germline V gene sequence: CDR1 LNHDA, CDR2 SQIVND (reference sequence). V was cut by 1 base and J by 4 bases, with 4 bases left in between. Here the CDR3 reads CASSIGITEAFF. CDR3 DNA sequence: TGTGCCAGTAGTATAGGGATCACTGAAGCTTTCTTT.

The genes are TRBV4-2 and TRBJ1-1; weak D call: TRBD1 (5 bases). Germline V gives CDR1 LGHNA, CDR2 YNFKEQ. The CDR3 is 18 amino acids. Trimming shortened V by 4 bases and J by 3 bases, and 24 bases separated the two germline ends. The CDR3 loop is CASSPPGHRIDWDTEAFF. The DNA of the CDR3 is TGTGCCAGCAGCCCCCCTGGGCACAGGATAGATTGGGACACTGAAGCTTTCTTT.

This sequence joins TRBV6-1 and TRBJ1-3, with D unclear. Germline assignment: CDR1 MNHNS and CDR2 SASEGT. V was clipped by 3 bases and J by 0 bases, with 6 bases between them. This CDR3 contains 14 residues. The CDR3 loop reads CASSEFFSGNTIYF. In nucleotides, the CDR3 is TGTGCCAGCAGTGAGTTCTTCTCTGGAAACACCATATATTTT.

V gene TRBV5-1 combines with J gene TRBJ1-2, with 7 bases aligning to TRBD1. Trimming at V came to 0 bases and at J to 2 bases, leaving 10 bases not matched to a gene. The CDR3 totals 17 residues. Germline V gene lookup returns CDR1 SGHRS and CDR2 YFSETQ. DNA for the CDR3: TGCGCCAGCAGCTTGGCCGGGACAGACGCCCTCAACTATGGCTACACCTTC. Amino acid sequence: CASSLAGTDALNYGYTF.

The gene calls are TRBV25-1 and TRBJ1-4, with a tentative D call TRBD1 (6 bases). This CDR3 has 14 amino acids. Germline V gene lookup returns CDR1 MGHDK and CDR2 SYGVNS. Trimming cost V 3 bases and J 3 bases, with 8 bases left between them. CDR3 coding DNA: TGTGCCAGCAGTGAGTGGGGGCCTAATGAAAAACTGTTTTTT. Its protein product is CASSEWGPNEKLFF.

The J gene is TRBJ2-5, the V gene TRBV27; possible D gene TRBD1, 5 bases. The V end was cut by 6 bases, the J end by 5 bases, with 19 bases between. The CDR3 loop spans 15 amino acids. Germline V CDR1 and CDR2: MNHEY, SMNVEV (reference sequence). The CDR3 region is CASSQDSRPMETQYF. The CDR3 DNA is TGTGCCAGCAGCCAAGACAGCCGACCGATGGAGACCCAGTACTTC.

V is TRBV15 and J is TRBJ2-7; possibly TRBD1 for D (5 bases). Trimming shortened V by 6 bases and J by 1 base, and 13 bases separated the two germline ends. This CDR3 region has 14 residues. Germline V gene sequence: CDR1 LNHNV, CDR2 YYDKDF (reference sequence). CDR3 loop: CATSLGEISYEQYF. The CDR3 nucleotides read TGTGCCACCAGTCTAGGGGAAATATCCTACGAGCAGTACTTC.

The chain joins TRBV15 to TRBJ1-4; D gene unclear. The germline V gene has CDR1 LNHNV and CDR2 YYDKDF (reference sequence). This CDR3 region has 15 residues. V lost 0 bases and J 10 bases, leaving 15 bases between the germline ends. CDR3 amino acids: CATSRDVREGGKLFF. The CDR3 region has the DNA TGTGCCACCAGCAGAGATGTAAGGGAGGGAGGAAAACTGTTTTTT.

V and J are TRBV27 and TRBJ2-1; 14 nucleotides line up with TRBD2. Germline lookup yields CDR1 MNHEY and CDR2 SMNVEV (reference sequence). V lost 3 bases to trimming and J lost 8 bases; unmatched junction nucleotides: 6. This CDR3 spans 16 amino acids. The CDR3 spells CASSFMTSGGGDEQFF. The CDR3 DNA follows: TGTGCCAGCAGTTTCATGACTAGCGGGGGGGGTGATGAGCAGTTCTTC.

V gene TRBV6-5 combines with J gene TRBJ2-5; possible D gene TRBD1, 5 bases. Looked up from germline, CDR1 is MNHEY and CDR2 is SVGAGI. V was pared by 5 bases and J by 4 bases, with 17 bases between. There are 15 residues in the CDR3. In nucleotides, the CDR3 is TGTGCCAGCAGTCTGGACCCGACAGCCCGAGAGACCCAGTACTTC. Its protein is CASSLDPTARETQYF.

CDR3 protein: CASSAVSRQAVFSGNTIYF. As DNA, the CDR3 is TGCGCCAGCAGCGCCGTGTCCCGACAGGCCGTATTCTCTGGAAACACCATATATTTT. V and J are TRBV5-1 and TRBJ1-3; maybe TRBD1 (6 bases). The CDR3 sequence is 19 residues long. Trimming removed 4 bases at V and 0 bases at J, with 23 bases between. Germline V gene lookup returns CDR1 SGHRS and CDR2 YFSETQ.

This rearrangement joins TRBV27 to TRBJ2-1, with 9 nucleotides matching TRBD1. The CDR3 spans 14 residues. Germline CDR1 and CDR2: MNHEY and SMNVEV (reference sequence). Trimming removed 4 bases from V and 7 bases from J; junction bases left unmatched: 5. As DNA, the CDR3 is TGTGCCAGCAGTTGGGACAGGGTTCAGAATGAGCAGTTCTTC. As protein: CASSWDRVQNEQFF.

This clone occurred a few times. The chain links TRBV7-8 to TRBJ2-2, with 9 bases lining up with TRBD2. CDR3 length: 15 amino acids. Per the germline V gene, CDR1 is SGHVS and CDR2 is FQNEAQ. The trim removed 5 bases at V and 10 bases at J, leaving 11 bases unmatched. The CDR3 nucleotides read TGTGCCAGCAGCCCGCGGGGGGGCCTTGCGGAGGAGCTGTTTTTT. This translates into CASSPRGGLAEELFF.

The rearrangement links TRBV12-5 to TRBJ2-5, with D possibly TRBD1 on 5 matching bases. This CDR3 comprises 13 residues. In germline, CDR1 is LGHNT, CDR2 FRNRAP. V lost 6 bases and J 2 bases, leaving 10 bases between the germline ends. Here the CDR3 DNA reads TGTGCTAGTGGCTCGGACATACAAGAGACCCAGTACTTC. Translated, it gives CASGSDIQETQYF.